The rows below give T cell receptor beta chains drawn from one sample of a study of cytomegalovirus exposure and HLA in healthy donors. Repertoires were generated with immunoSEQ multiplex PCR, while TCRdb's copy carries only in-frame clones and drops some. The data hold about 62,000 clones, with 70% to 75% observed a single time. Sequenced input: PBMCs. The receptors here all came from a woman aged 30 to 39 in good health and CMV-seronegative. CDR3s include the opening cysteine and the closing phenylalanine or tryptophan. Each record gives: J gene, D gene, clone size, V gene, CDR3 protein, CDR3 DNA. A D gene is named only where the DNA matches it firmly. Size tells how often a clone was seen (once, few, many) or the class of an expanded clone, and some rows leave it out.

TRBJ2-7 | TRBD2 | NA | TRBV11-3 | CASSFSGTSCEQYF | TGTGCCAGCAGCTTTTCCGGGACTAGCTGCGAGCAGTACTTC
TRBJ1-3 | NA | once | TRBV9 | CASSQEGSSNSGNTIYF | TGTGCCAGCAGTCAAGAGGGCAGCTCTAACTCTGGAAACACCATATATTTT
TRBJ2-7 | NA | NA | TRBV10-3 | CASSYRSESYEQYF | TGTGCCAGCAGTTATCGGAGCGAGTCCTACGAGCAGTACTTC
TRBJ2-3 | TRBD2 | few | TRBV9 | CASSVLTSGSGTDTQYF | TGTGCCAGCAGCGTCCTCACTAGCGGGAGTGGCACAGATACGCAGTATTTT
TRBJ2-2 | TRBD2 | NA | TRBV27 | CASSFGLAGAGELFF | TGTGCCAGCAGTTTCGGACTAGCGGGAGCCGGGGAGCTGTTTTTT
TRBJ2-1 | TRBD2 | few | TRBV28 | CASSMGAGGYNEQFF | TGTGCCAGCAGTATGGGAGCGGGAGGGTACAATGAGCAGTTCTTC
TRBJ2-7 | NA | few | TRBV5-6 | CASSSRSYEQYF | TGTGCCAGCAGCTCCCGCTCCTACGAGCAGTACTTC
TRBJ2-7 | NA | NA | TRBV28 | CASSSIPGTFYEQYF | TGTGCCAGCAGTTCGATCCCCGGGACTTTCTACGAGCAGTACTTC
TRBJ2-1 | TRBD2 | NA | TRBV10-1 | CASSPTSGGPSSYNEQFF | TGCGCCAGCAGCCCGACTAGCGGGGGGCCAAGCTCCTACAATGAGCAGTTCTTC
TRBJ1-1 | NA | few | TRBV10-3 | CAIRQGGTEAFF | TGTGCCATCAGGCAAGGGGGCACTGAAGCTTTCTTT
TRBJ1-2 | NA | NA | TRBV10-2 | CASSGTGLYGYTF | TGCGCCAGCAGTGGCACAGGGCTGTATGGCTACACCTTC
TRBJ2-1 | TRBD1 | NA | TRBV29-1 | CSVERQGAIEQFF | TGCAGCGTTGAGCGACAGGGGGCTATTGAGCAGTTCTTC
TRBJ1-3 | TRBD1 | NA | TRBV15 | CATSSRQGSGNTIYF | TGTGCCACCAGCTCTAGACAGGGCTCTGGAAACACCATATATTTT
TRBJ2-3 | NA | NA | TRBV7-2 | CASRLSTDTQYF | TGTGCCAGCAGACTTAGCACAGATACGCAGTATTTT
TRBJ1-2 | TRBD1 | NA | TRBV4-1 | CASSQDLRDSFYYGYTF | TGCGCCAGCAGCCAAGATCTCCGGGACAGCTTTTACTATGGCTACACCTTC
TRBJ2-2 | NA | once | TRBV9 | CASSAPGFGELFF | TGTGCCAGCAGCGCTCCGGGTTTCGGGGAGCTGTTTTTT
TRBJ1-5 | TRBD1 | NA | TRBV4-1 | CASSQVYAGTGWELQPQHF | TGCGCCAGCAGCCAAGTATACGCCGGGACAGGGTGGGAGTTGCAGCCCCAGCATTTT
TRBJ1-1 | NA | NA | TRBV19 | CASRGYTEAFF | TGTGCCAGTCGGGGTTACACTGAAGCTTTCTTT
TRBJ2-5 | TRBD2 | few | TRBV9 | CASSGGVGGLQETQYF | TGTGCCAGCAGCGGCGGGGTGGGGGGACTACAAGAGACCCAGTACTTC
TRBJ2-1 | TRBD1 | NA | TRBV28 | CASSLYGTGGREQFF | TGTGCCAGCAGTTTATACGGGACAGGGGGACGGGAGCAGTTCTTC
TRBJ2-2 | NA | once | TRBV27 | CASSFWPSSGTGELFF | TGTGCCAGCAGTTTTTGGCCATCTTCGGGCACCGGGGAGCTGTTTTTT
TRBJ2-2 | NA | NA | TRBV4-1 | CASRRSTGELFF | TGCGCCAGCAGGCGGTCGACCGGGGAGCTGTTTTTT